Below, 32 T cell receptor beta chains from the same sample are listed, as sequenced in a study of cytomegalovirus exposure and HLA in healthy donors. TCRdb's table, derived via immunoSEQ multiplex PCR, lists solely in-frame clones and lacks some. The table lists under 80,000 clones, around 94% of them singletons. The sequencing sample was made of PBMCs. All receptors come from a young woman in good health and CMV-seropositive.

The rearrangement joins TRBV11-3 to TRBJ1-2, with 9 bases that match TRBD1. The CDR3 has 18 amino acids. The ends lost 6 bases at V and 3 bases at J; junction bases unmatched: 17. Germline V lookup: CDR1 SGHNT, CDR2 YENEEA. The DNA for the CDR3 is TGTGCCAGCAGTCTTAGGGGGACAGGGCCGTCCGGGTACTATGGCTACACCTTC. Amino acid sequence: CASSLRGTGPSGYYGYTF.

This chain links TRBV4-3 with TRBJ2-1; TRBD2 matches at 11 bases. In germline, CDR1 is LGHNA, CDR2 YSLEER. V lost 3 bases and J lost 10; bases outside the gene matches: 8. The CDR3 length is 15 residues. The chain's CDR3 is CASSQSSGGAWEQFF. The CDR3 DNA is TGCGCCAGCAGCCAGAGTAGCGGGGGGGCCTGGGAGCAGTTCTTC.

This chain uses TRBV6-5 with TRBJ1-1, with D possibly TRBD1 on 6 matching bases. The length of the CDR3 is 15 residues. CDR1 and CDR2 (germline): MNHEY, SVGAGI. With 0 bases removed from V and 5 bases from J, the gap between germline ends came to 13 bases. Here the CDR3 DNA reads TGTGCCAGCAGTTACTCGAGGGGGGGTGAGACTGAAGCTTTCTTT. As protein: CASSYSRGGETEAFF.

The chain links TRBV6-1 to TRBJ1-2; 9 nucleotides align to TRBD1. Germline lookup yields CDR1 MNHNS and CDR2 SASEGT. There are 13 residues in the CDR3. Trimming cost V 6 bases and J 8 bases; bases outside gene matches: 7. As DNA, the CDR3 is TGTGCCAGCAGGATGGGACAGGGAGGCGGCTACACCTTC. Translating gives CASRMGQGGGYTF.

V and J are TRBV29-1 and TRBJ2-3; possible D gene TRBD2, 6 bases. The CDR3 runs to 14 residues. CDR1 and CDR2 (germline): SQVTM, ANQGSEA. V was shortened by 6 bases and J by 2 bases, with 15 bases between the two germline ends. Here the CDR3 DNA reads TGCAGCGTCCCCGGCCGGGGGAACACAGATACGCAGTATTTT. Its translation: CSVPGRGNTDTQYF.

The CDR3 sequence: CASSLQANTGELFF. CDR3 nucleotide sequence: TGTGCCAGCAGCTTGCAGGCCAACACCGGGGAGCTGTTTTTT. The chain joins TRBV11-1 to TRBJ2-2; no reliable D call. Per the germline V gene, CDR1 is SGHAT and CDR2 is FQDESV (reference sequence). V lost 3 bases and J lost 2, with 7 bases in between. The length of the CDR3 is 14 residues.

This rearrangement joins TRBV28 to TRBJ2-4; D call uncertain. The CDR3 totals 12 residues. Trimming removed 1 base at V and 7 bases at J, with 5 bases between. Germline V gives CDR1 MDHEN, CDR2 SYDVKM. CDR3 in DNA: TGTGCCAGCAGTTTATTGAGGAACATTCAGTACTTC. This encodes CASSLLRNIQYF.

This chain links TRBV4-2 with TRBJ2-1; 10 bases align to TRBD2. V shed 0 bases and J 6 bases; nucleotides not matched to a gene: 2. CDR3 length equals 15 residues. Germline values: CDR1 LGHNA, CDR2 YNFKEQ. The CDR3, as DNA: TGTGCCAGCAGCCAAGACAGCGGGGGGGCCAATGAGCAGTTCTTC. Its protein is CASSQDSGGANEQFF.

CDR3 sequence: CASSPIGDRANTEAFF. Written as DNA, the CDR3 is TGTGCCAGCTCACCTATAGGCGACAGGGCGAACACTGAAGCTTTCTTT. The V and J genes are TRBV18 and TRBJ1-1, with 7 bases lining up with TRBD1. Germline-derived CDR1 and CDR2 are KGHSH and LQKENI. The CDR3 is 16 amino acids. Germline trimming cut 3 bases from V and 1 base from J; bases unmatched to any gene: 8.

The rearrangement uses TRBV29-1 and TRBJ1-2; possible D gene TRBD1, 6 bases. The germline V gene has CDR1 SQVTM and CDR2 ANQGSEA. Trimming left V 5 bases short and J 5 bases short, with 12 bases between. The CDR3 is made up of 12 amino acids. CDR3 sequence reads: CSVTHREYGYTF. The DNA of the CDR3 is TGCAGCGTTACCCACAGGGAGTATGGCTACACCTTC.

In DNA, the CDR3 is TGCGCCAGCAGTGTCCCCCGGACCCAGTACTTC. Amino acid sequence: CASSVPRTQYF. The chain carries TRBV10-1 and TRBJ2-5; D remains unclear. CDR3 size: 11 residues. Per germline, CDR1 WNHNN and CDR2 SYGVQD (reference sequence). Trimming removed 4 bases at V and 7 bases at J, with 7 bases between.

V is TRBV5-8 and J is TRBJ2-7, with 8 bases aligning to TRBD1. Germline V gene lookup returns CDR1 SGHTS and CDR2 YDEGEE. V lost 2 bases to trimming and J lost 1 base; unmatched junction nucleotides: 5. The length of the CDR3 is 15 residues. CDR3 in DNA: TGTGCCAGCAGCTTTACAGGGGGGATTTCCTACGAGCAGTACTTC. Its translation is CASSFTGGISYEQYF. Supplemented by reference TRBV5-8 and TRBJ2-7, the full variable domain reads EAGVTQSPTHLIKTRGQQATLRCSPISGHTSVYWYQQALGLGLQFLLWYDEGEERNRGNFPPRFSGRQFPNYSSELNVNALELEDSALYLCASSFTGGISYEQYFGPGTRLTVT.

This chain joins TRBV14 and TRBJ2-3, with 13 bases matching TRBD2. CDR3 length: 18 amino acids. The germline V gene encodes CDR1 SGHDN and CDR2 FVKESK. V was pared by 0 bases and J by 12 bases, with 15 bases of the junction left unmatched. The CDR3 sequence: CASSQDWTLAGGPQRQYF. The CDR3 DNA is TGTGCCAGCAGCCAAGATTGGACACTAGCGGGAGGGCCCCAACGTCAGTATTTT.

The chain is built from TRBV11-3 and TRBJ2-3; tentatively, D is TRBD2 (7 bases). Germline-derived CDR1 and CDR2 are SGHNT and YENEEA. Between the trimmed V and J ends, which lost 4 bases and 1 base, there was a span of 12 bases. CDR3 length: 15 residues. DNA for the CDR3: TGTGCCAGCAGCTACCAGGGGAGGGGCACAGATACGCAGTATTTT. Translation gives CASSYQGRGTDTQYF.

This clone was seen just once. DNA of the CDR3: TGTGCCAGCGGCGGGTGGAGCTCCTACGAGCAGTACTTC. Protein: CASGGWSSYEQYF. V gene TRBV2 combines with J gene TRBJ2-7, with D possibly being TRBD2 (5 bases). The CDR3 sequence is 13 residues long. Trimming took off 8 bases at V and 0 bases at J, with 11 bases between the two ends. Germline loops: CDR1 SNHLY, CDR2 FYNNEI.

The chain links TRBV28 to TRBJ1-5; D is possibly TRBD1 (5 bases). Germline V gives CDR1 MDHEN, CDR2 SYDVKM. This CDR3 is 17 amino acids long. V shed 1 base and J shed 0 bases, with 13 bases lying between them. The CDR3 bases are TGTGCCAGCAGTTTATTGGGGGGGGAGTATAGCAATCAGCCCCAGCATTTT. Translation gives CASSLLGGEYSNQPQHF.

The chain recombines TRBV4-2 with TRBJ2-1; 10 nucleotides match TRBD2. CDR1 LGHNA and CDR2 YNFKEQ come from the germline V gene. The ends lost 2 bases at V and 8 bases at J; junction bases unmatched: 9. The CDR3 is 16 amino acids. The CDR3, as DNA: TGTGCCAGCAGCCAAACGGAGCGGGGGGGCTGGGATGAGCAGTTCTTC. Translating it yields CASSQTERGGWDEQFF.

This chain joins TRBV6-1 and TRBJ1-5; D not resolved. The CDR3 contains 15 residues. From germline, CDR1 is MNHNS and CDR2 SASEGT. V was trimmed by 4 bases and J by 3 bases, leaving 13 bases between them. CDR3 coding DNA: TGTGCCAGCAGTGGTCATCCCCTACCCAATCAGCCCCAGCATTTT. It specifies CASSGHPLPNQPQHF.

The chain couples TRBV14 to TRBJ2-1; perhaps TRBD1 as D (6 bases). Germline lookup yields CDR1 SGHDN and CDR2 FVKESK. CDR3 length equals 15 residues. The V end lost 4 bases, the J end lost 8 bases, and 18 bases lay between the germline ends. This CDR3 reads CASSPRGAGFYEQFF. CDR3 bases: TGTGCCAGCAGCCCCAGGGGAGCTGGGTTCTATGAGCAGTTCTTC.

V gene TRBV4-3 combines with J gene TRBJ2-1; 8 bases are a match to TRBD2. The V gene end was trimmed by 1 base and the J gene end by 5 bases; junction bases not matched to a gene: 7. Per the germline V gene, CDR1 is LGHNA and CDR2 is YSLEER. The CDR3 is 16 residues long. This chain's CDR3 is CASSQGRAGGDNEQFF. The CDR3 DNA is TGCGCCAGCAGCCAAGGACGGGCGGGAGGAGACAATGAGCAGTTCTTC.

The genes are TRBV5-1 and TRBJ1-2, with a possible D match to TRBD1 (5 bases). With 1 base removed from V and 4 bases from J, the gap between germline ends came to 17 bases. The CDR3 is made up of 16 amino acids. Germline assignment: CDR1 SGHRS and CDR2 YFSETQ. CDR3 sequence (DNA): TGCGCCAGCAGCTTGAAGTGGAGGGGACGATTCTATGGCTACACCTTC. The encoded protein is CASSLKWRGRFYGYTF. The complete variable domain, with remaining parts taken from reference TRBV5-1 and TRBJ1-2, reads KAGVTQTPRYLIKTRGQQVTLSCSPISGHRSVSWYQQTPGQGLQFLFEYFSETQRNKGNFPGRFSGRQFSNSRSEMNVSTLELGDSALYLCASSLKWRGRFYGYTFGSGTRLTVV.

This clone was detected only once. This chain joins TRBV7-8 and TRBJ2-3; D perhaps matches TRBD1 (6 bases). Germline V gives CDR1 SGHVS, CDR2 FQNEAQ. V was pared by 5 bases and J by 6 bases, with 15 bases between. The CDR3 extends over 14 amino acids. The CDR3 nucleotides read TGTGCCAGCAGCCTAATGGGGGCGGAGGATACGCAGTATTTT. Amino acid sequence: CASSLMGAEDTQYF.

The CDR3 protein is CASKPGQQETQYF. Here the CDR3 DNA reads TGTGCCAGCAAGCCAGGACAGCAAGAGACCCAGTACTTC. The V call is TRBV6-5, the J call TRBJ2-5, with D perhaps TRBD1 (6 bases). Deletions cut 7 bases from V and 2 bases from J, with 11 bases between. CDR3 length: 13 residues. The germline CDR1 and CDR2 sequences are MNHEY and SVGAGI.

The chain links TRBV4-2 to TRBJ2-5, with TRBD1 as a possible D gene (5 bases). Per germline, CDR1 LGHNA and CDR2 YNFKEQ. The CDR3 length is 15 residues. Trimming pared 0 bases from V and 5 bases from J, leaving 13 bases between. DNA for the CDR3: TGTGCCAGCAGCCAAGATCCGGCAGGGCGCGAGACCCAGTACTTC. It translates to CASSQDPAGRETQYF.

The chain is built from TRBV12-1 and TRBJ2-1; the listed D gene, TRBD2, was not tested against the DNA. TRBV12-1 is labeled a pseudogene. The CDR3 consists of 16 residues. The CDR3 sequence: CASSPRAGDGHNEQFF. DNA for the CDR3: TGTGCCAGCAGCCCCCGCGCGGGAGACGGGCACAATGAGCAGTTCTTC.

This sequence joins TRBV11-2 and TRBJ1-2, with unresolved D. CDR1 and CDR2 from the germline V gene are SGHAT and FQNNGV. The CDR3 covers 15 residues. Trimming shortened V by 1 base and J by 8 bases, and 17 bases separated the two germline ends. The CDR3 protein is CASSLGFLSVAGYTF. The CDR3 region has the DNA TGTGCCAGCAGCTTAGGGTTTTTGAGTGTCGCCGGCTACACCTTC.

The chain couples TRBV5-8 to TRBJ2-5; tentatively, D is TRBD2 (6 bases). The germline V and J ends were trimmed by 5 bases and 0 bases, with 8 bases remaining between them. CDR1 and CDR2 from the germline V gene are SGHTS and YDEGEE. The CDR3 has 13 residues. The CDR3 DNA is TGTGCCAGCAGACGGGGGTACCAAGAGACCCAGTACTTC. Its protein is CASRRGYQETQYF.

The gene calls are TRBV28 and TRBJ2-5, with 7 bases identical to TRBD2. The V and J ends lost 5 bases and 2 bases, in that order; junction bases with no gene match: 11. Germline V gene lookup returns CDR1 MDHEN and CDR2 SYDVKM. CDR3 size: 16 residues. The CDR3 is CASSLSLVGGQETQYF. Written as DNA, the CDR3 is TGTGCCAGCAGTCTCTCCCTTGTGGGAGGGCAAGAGACCCAGTACTTC.

The chain joins TRBV28 to TRBJ1-2; the D is unclear. CDR1 is MDHEN and CDR2 is SYDVKM in the germline V gene. The germline V and J ends were trimmed by 3 bases and 4 bases, with 9 bases remaining between them. The CDR3 runs to 13 residues. CDR3 nucleotides: TGTGCCAGCAGTTTGCAAGGGAGCTATGGCTACACCTTC. This sequence encodes CASSLQGSYGYTF.

The V gene is TRBV11-2, the J gene TRBJ1-5; D possibly corresponds to TRBD1 (6 bases). The germline gives CDR1 SGHAT, CDR2 FQNNGV. Between the trimmed V and J ends, which lost 4 bases and 1 base, there was a span of 14 bases. The CDR3 covers 16 residues. The CDR3 DNA reads as TGTGCCAGCAGCTCCGCTACAGGGAAAAGCAATCAGCCCCAGCATTTT. It is translated as CASSSATGKSNQPQHF.

The genes are TRBV11-2 and TRBJ2-7, with 10 positions matching TRBD2. The CDR3 totals 15 residues. Germline CDR1 is SGHAT and CDR2 is FQNNGV. The V segment lost 3 bases and the J segment 2 bases; nucleotides outside the gene matches: 4. The CDR3 protein is CASSFLAGATYEQYF. In DNA form, the CDR3 reads TGTGCCAGCAGCTTCCTAGCGGGAGCCACCTACGAGCAGTACTTC. Full variable domain (missing parts from reference TRBV11-2 and TRBJ2-7): EAGVAQSPRYKIIEKRQSVAFWCNPISGHATLYWYQQILGQGPKLLIQFQNNGVVDDSQLPKDRFSAERLKGVDSTLKIQPAKLEDSAVYLCASSFLAGATYEQYFGPGTRLTVT.

The chain links TRBV7-9 to TRBJ2-7; a possible D gene is TRBD2 (6 bases). The germline V gene encodes CDR1 SEHNR and CDR2 FQNEAQ (reference sequence). The CDR3 runs 13 residues. Trimming took off 4 bases at V and 4 bases at J, with 11 bases between the two ends. The CDR3 DNA reads as TGTGCCAGCAGCTCACCTGCGGGGTACGAGCAGTACTTC. Translating gives CASSSPAGYEQYF. Full variable domain (remainder filled in from reference TRBV7-9 and TRBJ2-7): DTGVSQNPRHKITKRGQNVTFRCDPISEHNRLYWYRQTLGQGPEFLTYFQNEAQLEKSRLLSDRFSAERPKGSFSTLEIQRTEQGDSAMYLCASSSPAGYEQYFGPGTRLTVT.